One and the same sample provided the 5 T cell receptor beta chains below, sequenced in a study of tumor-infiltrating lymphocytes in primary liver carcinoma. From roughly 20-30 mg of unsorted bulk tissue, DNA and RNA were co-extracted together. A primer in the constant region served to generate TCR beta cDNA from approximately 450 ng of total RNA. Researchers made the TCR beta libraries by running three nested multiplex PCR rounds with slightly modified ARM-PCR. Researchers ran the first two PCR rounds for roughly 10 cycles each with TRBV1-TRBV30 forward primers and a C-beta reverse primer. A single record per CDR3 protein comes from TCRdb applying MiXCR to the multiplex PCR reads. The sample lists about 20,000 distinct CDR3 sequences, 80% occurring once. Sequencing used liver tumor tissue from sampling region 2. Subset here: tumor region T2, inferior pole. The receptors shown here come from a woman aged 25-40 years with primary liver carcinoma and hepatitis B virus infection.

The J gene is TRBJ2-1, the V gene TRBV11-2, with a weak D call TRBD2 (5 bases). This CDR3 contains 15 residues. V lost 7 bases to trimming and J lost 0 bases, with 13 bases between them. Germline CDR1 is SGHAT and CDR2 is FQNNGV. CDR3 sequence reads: CASTTKGSSYNEQFF. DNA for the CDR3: TGTGCCAGCACTACTAAAGGGAGCTCCTACAATGAGCAGTTCTTC.

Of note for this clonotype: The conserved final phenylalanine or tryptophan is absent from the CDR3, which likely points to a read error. The CDR3 loop is CASGVDGHPPPTDTQYL. Here the CDR3 DNA reads TGTGCCAGTGGCGTAGACGGACACCCTCCACCCACAGATACGCAGTATTTA. The chain has TRBV5-4 and TRBJ2-3, with D tentatively TRBD1 (5 bases). This CDR3 is built from 17 residues. Trimming pared 8 bases from V and 2 bases from J, leaving 24 bases between. Germline CDR1 is SGHNT and CDR2 is YYREEE (reference sequence).

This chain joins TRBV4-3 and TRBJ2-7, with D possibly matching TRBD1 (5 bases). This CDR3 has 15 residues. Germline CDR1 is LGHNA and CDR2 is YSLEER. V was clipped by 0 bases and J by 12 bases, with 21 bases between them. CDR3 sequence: CASSQDFPGSHELYF. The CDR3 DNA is TGCGCCAGCAGCCAAGATTTTCCAGGGTCCCACGAACTGTACTTC.

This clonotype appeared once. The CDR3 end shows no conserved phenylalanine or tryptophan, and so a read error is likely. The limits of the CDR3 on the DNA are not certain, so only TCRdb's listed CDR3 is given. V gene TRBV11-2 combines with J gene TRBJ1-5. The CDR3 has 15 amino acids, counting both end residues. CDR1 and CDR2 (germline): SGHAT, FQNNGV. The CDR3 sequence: CASNLEPSPFQPRHI.

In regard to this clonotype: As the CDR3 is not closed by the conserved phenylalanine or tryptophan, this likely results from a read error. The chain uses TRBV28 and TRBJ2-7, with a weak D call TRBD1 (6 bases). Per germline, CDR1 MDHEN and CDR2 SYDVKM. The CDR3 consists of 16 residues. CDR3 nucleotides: TGTGCTAGCAGTTTATCGACCGGCGGACAGCCCTACGAGCAGTACTTA. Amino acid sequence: CASSLSTGGQPYEQYL.